Listed here are 2 T cell receptor beta chains from one sample, sequenced in a study of spatial heterogeneity in lung cancer. TCRdb redid the calling of the 5' RACE reads with MiXCR, one entry per CDR3 protein. The listing contains about 60 distinct CDR3 sequences. Time point denoted: sample taken at primary tumor resection. The sample consisted of normal lung tissue next to the tumor, taken at surgery. The receptors here all came from a female donor with early-stage non-small cell lung cancer.

About this clonotype: This beta chain is an unintended read in a library built for alpha chains; its size means little. The rearrangement uses TRBV10-3 and TRBJ1-5; D gene ambiguous. Trimming removed 3 bases at V and 5 bases at J, with 5 bases between. The CDR3 spans 12 residues. The V gene's germline CDR1 is ENHRY and CDR2 SYGVKD. In DNA, the CDR3 is TGTGCCATCAGTGACCCCGATCAGCCCCAGCATTTT. Translation: CAISDPDQPQHF.

Remarks on this clonotype: This beta chain is a stray sequence in a library constructed for alpha chains; its clone size is not meaningful. The rearrangement joins TRBV27 to TRBJ1-6, with 9 bases aligning to TRBD1. CDR3 length: 15 residues. The germline V gene has CDR1 MNHEY and CDR2 SMNVEV (reference sequence). V lost 6 bases and J lost 10; bases outside the gene matches: 10. The CDR3 nucleotides read TGTGCCAGCAGATGGGGGACAGGGTTCCCATCACCCCTCCACTTT. Residues: CASRWGTGFPSPLHF.